This TCR beta chain was sequenced during a study of STAT5B mutations in CD4+ large granular lymphocyte leukemia. Assay: immunoSEQ multiplex PCR; the TCRdb copy retains only in-frame clones and omits some. The table includes some 30,000 clones, approximately 69% detected once. V was trimmed by 3 bases and J by 3 bases, leaving 4 bases between them. Germline V gene lookup returns CDR1 LNHDA and CDR2 SQIVND (reference sequence). CDR3 size: 12 residues. The V gene is TRBV19, the J gene TRBJ2-3; D ambiguous. Sequencing was done on a sample of CD4+ T cells from blood buffy coats. The sequence was collected from a human donor in good health. The CDR3 nucleotides are TGTGCCAGTAGTATCGATACAGATACGCAGTATTTT. Protein sequence: CASSIDTDTQYF.